This T cell receptor beta chain was sequenced in a study of OX40 agonist ivuxolimab in advanced cancers. Turning to the study itself: There were three patients with partial responses, one having hepatocellular carcinoma and two cutaneous melanoma. Study-wide findings and caveats: Expanded peripheral T-cell antigen specificity went undetermined. The study observed clonal expansion of CD4+ and CD8+ blood T cells by week 6 at 0.1 to 3.0 mg/kg.

The V and J ends lost 5 bases and 6 bases, in that order; junction bases with no gene match: 8. Germline CDR1 reads MNHEY; CDR2 reads SMNVEV (reference sequence). This CDR3 is 16 amino acids long. The repertoire was sequenced with immunoSEQ multiplex PCR; TCRdb's copy has only in-frame clones and lacks some. The sample consists of 50,000 to 80,000 clones, 91% of them appearing once. Concerning this clone itself: Its antigen is unknown.

Here the sequenced sample was CD4+ or CD8+ T cells sorted from blood, taken in a trial of the OX40 agonist ivuxolimab. The V gene is TRBV27, the J gene TRBJ2-1; TRBD2 matches 12 bases. The receptor comes from an adult with an advanced solid tumor such as melanoma, head and neck, liver or kidney cancer. The DNA of the CDR3 is TGTGCCAGCAGTCACCCGACTAGCGGGAGCCCCAATGAGCAGTTCTTC. This gives the protein CASSHPTSGSPNEQFF.